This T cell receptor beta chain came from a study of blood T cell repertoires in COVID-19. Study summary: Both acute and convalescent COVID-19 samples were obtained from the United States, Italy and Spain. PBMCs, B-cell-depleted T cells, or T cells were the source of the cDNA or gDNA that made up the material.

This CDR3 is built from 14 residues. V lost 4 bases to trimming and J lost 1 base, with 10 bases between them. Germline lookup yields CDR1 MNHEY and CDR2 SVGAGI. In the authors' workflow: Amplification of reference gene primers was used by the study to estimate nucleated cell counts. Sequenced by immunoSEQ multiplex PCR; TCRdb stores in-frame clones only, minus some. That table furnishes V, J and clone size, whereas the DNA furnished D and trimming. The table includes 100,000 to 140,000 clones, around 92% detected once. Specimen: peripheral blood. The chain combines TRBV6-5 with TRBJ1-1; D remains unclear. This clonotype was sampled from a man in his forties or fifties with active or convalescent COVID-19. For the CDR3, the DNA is TGTGCCAGCAGTTGGGGAGGGAGGAACACTGAAGCTTTCTTT. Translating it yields CASSWGGRNTEAFF.